These 13 T cell receptor beta chains came from one sample sequenced in a study of blood T cell repertoires in COVID-19 (TCRdb year 2020). The library came from the immunoSEQ multiplex PCR assay. TCRdb mirrors the immuneACCESS table, restricted to in-frame sequences. Some clones are absent from its copies; in checked studies, under half trace to an unresolved V gene, and the reason for the others is unknown. This sample lists about 360,000 clones; 81% were detected once. More than 1% of the sample belongs to the ten largest clones. Sequenced input: peripheral blood. The receptors here all came from a human donor with acute or convalescent COVID-19. The donor label of this sample is uncertain.

The chain combines TRBV11-2 with TRBJ2-7, with 10 nucleotides matching TRBD2. V lost 1 base to trimming and J lost 4 bases; unmatched junction nucleotides: 4. This CDR3 contains 15 residues. CDR1 is SGHAT, CDR2 FQNNGV, per germline. The CDR3 here is CASSLVSGGRYEQYF. The DNA for the CDR3 is TGTGCCAGCAGCTTAGTTAGCGGGGGGCGGTACGAGCAGTACTTC.

The chain uses TRBV7-9 and TRBJ2-3, with D unclear. Germline V gives CDR1 SEHNR, CDR2 FQNEAQ (reference sequence). The CDR3 is 12 residues long. V shed 5 bases and J shed 4 bases, with 7 bases lying between them. The CDR3 is CASSNEPDTQYF. CDR3 coding DNA: TGTGCCAGCAGCAATGAGCCAGATACGCAGTATTTT.

In DNA, the CDR3 is TGTGCCAGCAGGGAGGGACAGGGGGGAAACACCATATATTTT. This sequence encodes CASREGQGGNTIYF. V is TRBV28 and J is TRBJ1-3, with 10 bases matching TRBD1. Trimming removed 6 bases from V and 4 bases from J; junction bases left unmatched: 3. The CDR3 runs 14 residues. Per germline, CDR1 MDHEN and CDR2 SYDVKM.

The gene calls are TRBV2 and TRBJ1-4; 7 positions match TRBD1. The CDR3 contains 15 residues. Trimming cost V 4 bases and J 10 bases; bases outside gene matches: 12. Germline-derived CDR1 and CDR2 are SNHLY and FYNNEI. The CDR3 DNA reads as TGTGCCAGCAGTGGGGAACAGGGGATAGGTTCAAAACTGTTTTTT. Its protein is CASSGEQGIGSKLFF.

This clone has only one observation. V gene TRBV5-4 combines with J gene TRBJ2-3, with a tentative D call TRBD2 (6 bases). CDR1 is SGHNT, CDR2 YYREEE, per germline (reference sequence). The CDR3 has 15 amino acids. V lost 4 bases and J lost 2, with 14 bases in between. The CDR3 DNA is TGTGCCAGCAGCCGCGGGAACTTCGTCACAGATACGCAGTATTTT. Translating it yields CASSRGNFVTDTQYF.

This clone occurred a few times. The chain combines TRBV6-5 with TRBJ1-1; 10 nucleotides agree with TRBD1. Per germline, CDR1 MNHEY and CDR2 SVGAGI. J lost 4 bases, V lost 4 bases, and 3 bases had no gene match. CDR3 length equals 14 residues. Here the CDR3 DNA reads TGTGCCAGCAGTTCCCGGACAGGGGGCACTGAAGCTTTCTTT. This encodes CASSSRTGGTEAFF.

This sequence joins TRBV4-1 and TRBJ2-7; 13 bases align to TRBD2. Germline V CDR1 and CDR2: MGHRA, YSYEKL. The V segment lost 0 bases and the J segment 3 bases; nucleotides outside the gene matches: 5. The CDR3 loop spans 17 amino acids. This CDR3 is CASSQERGLAGIYEQYF. In DNA form, the CDR3 reads TGCGCCAGCAGCCAAGAGCGGGGACTAGCGGGAATCTACGAGCAGTACTTC.

Of note for this clone: Additional DNA sequences in this sample encode the identical CDR3. The chain combines TRBV29-1 with TRBJ1-5, with 8 positions matching TRBD1. The germline CDR1 and CDR2 sequences are SQVTM and ANQGSEA. This CDR3 contains 13 residues. V gave up 6 bases and J gave up 2 bases; unmatched junction bases: 3. The CDR3 protein is CSVGQGGNQPQHF. For the CDR3, the DNA is TGCAGCGTCGGACAGGGTGGCAATCAGCCCCAGCATTTT. The whole variable domain, remainder taken from reference TRBV29-1 and TRBJ1-5, is SAVISQKPSRDICQRGTSLTIQCQVDSQVTMMFWYRQQPGQSLTLIATANQGSEATYESGFVIDKFPISRPNLTFSTLTVSNMSPEDSSIYLCSVGQGGNQPQHFGDGTRLSIL.

This rearrangement joins TRBV6-6 to TRBJ1-2; D perhaps matches TRBD1 (6 bases). V dropped 1 base and J dropped 6 bases, with 12 bases sitting between them. This CDR3 spans 14 amino acids. Per the germline V gene, CDR1 is MNHNY and CDR2 is SVGAGI (reference sequence). The CDR3 DNA reads TGTGCCAGCAGTTACTACAGGGAAAGAGATGGCTACACCTTC. Protein sequence: CASSYYRERDGYTF.

The gene calls are TRBV5-6 and TRBJ1-1; no reliable D call. Between the trimmed V and J ends, which lost 1 base and 5 bases, there was a span of 15 bases. This CDR3 contains 15 residues. CDR1 is SGHDT and CDR2 is YYEEEE in the germline V gene. The CDR3 spells CASSLWDRGQTEAFF. The DNA of the CDR3 is TGTGCCAGCAGCTTGTGGGATCGGGGTCAGACTGAAGCTTTCTTT.

The chain joins TRBV9 to TRBJ2-1; D is possibly TRBD2 (5 bases). The CDR3 spans 16 residues. CDR1 and CDR2 from the germline V gene are SGDLS and YYNGEE. With 0 bases removed from V and 1 base from J, the gap between germline ends came to 11 bases. The CDR3 DNA reads as TGTGCCAGCAGCGTAGTGAGCGGCCGTTCCTACAATGAGCAGTTCTTC. It yields the protein CASSVVSGRSYNEQFF.

V and J are TRBV30 and TRBJ2-7, with 7 bases aligning to TRBD1. The V gene end was trimmed by 4 bases and the J gene end by 7 bases; junction bases not matched to a gene: 16. The length of the CDR3 is 15 residues. Germline V CDR1 and CDR2: GTSNPN, SVGIG (reference sequence). The CDR3 bases are TGTGCCTGGAATCCTGGCAGGGGGTCCCCGGGGGAGCAGTACTTC. This sequence encodes CAWNPGRGSPGEQYF.

The chain is built from TRBV18 and TRBJ1-2, with D maybe TRBD1 (6 bases). The germline gives CDR1 KGHSH, CDR2 LQKENI. The CDR3 has 12 residues. V gave up 7 bases and J gave up 5 bases, with 11 bases separating them. This chain's CDR3 is CASLATGYGYTF. The CDR3 region has the DNA TGTGCCAGCTTAGCGACAGGATATGGCTACACCTTC.